Shown below are 9 T cell receptor beta chains from a single sample sequenced in a study of blood T cell repertoires in COVID-19. Sequencing used immunoSEQ multiplex PCR; TCRdb keeps in-frame clones, though not all of them. The sample lists fewer than 300,000 clones, around nine tenths seen once, with 0.9% to 1% in the top ten. The sequenced sample consisted of peripheral blood. These receptors were collected from a woman aged 40 to 50 who had recovered from COVID-19.

The chain combines TRBV19 with TRBJ2-5; TRBD2 agrees at 13 bases. Germline V lookup: CDR1 LNHDA, CDR2 SQIVND (reference sequence). V trimming: 3 bases; J trimming: 3 bases; junction bases outside the gene matches: 7. The CDR3 loop spans 17 amino acids. CDR3 sequence reads: CASSIPHGLAGEETQYF. The CDR3 DNA sequence: TGTGCCAGTAGTATTCCCCACGGACTAGCGGGAGAAGAGACCCAGTACTTC.

This clone was counted once. This rearrangement joins TRBV7-3 to TRBJ2-7; TRBD1 matches 7 bases. The CDR3 length is 15 residues. The V and J ends lost 2 bases and 3 bases, in that order; junction bases with no gene match: 7. Germline V gene lookup returns CDR1 SGHTA and CDR2 FQGTGA. The CDR3 DNA is TGTGCCAGCAGCTTAGGCCCGGCAGGGGGCTACGAGCAGTACTTC. It yields the protein CASSLGPAGGYEQYF.

The J gene is TRBJ1-1, the V gene TRBV15; a weak D match, TRBD1 (6 bases). The germline V and J ends were trimmed by 1 base and 4 bases, with 13 bases remaining between them. The germline V gene encodes CDR1 LNHNV and CDR2 YYDKDF (reference sequence). This CDR3 has 15 residues. For the CDR3, the DNA is TGTGCCACCAGCAGAGGGCGGGGGGCGGCCACTGAAGCTTTCTTT. This sequence encodes CATSRGRGAATEAFF.

This clone was recorded only once. The chain joins TRBV7-3 to TRBJ2-3, with D perhaps TRBD2 (5 bases). V dropped 0 bases and J dropped 6 bases, with 10 bases sitting between them. The germline CDR1 and CDR2 sequences are SGHTA and FQGTGA. This CDR3 region has 14 residues. CDR3 region: CASSLTPTGDTQYF. The CDR3, as DNA: TGTGCCAGCAGCTTAACCCCCACGGGGGATACGCAGTATTTT.

The CDR3 spells CASSVGPGQGASGMRADTQYF. The DNA of the CDR3 is TGTGCCAGCAGCGTAGGGCCGGGACAGGGGGCTAGCGGGATGCGGGCAGATACGCAGTATTTT. The genes are TRBV9 and TRBJ2-3; 12 bases agree with TRBD1. Unmatched junction bases numbered 18, after V lost 0 bases and J lost 4 bases. Looked up from germline, CDR1 is SGDLS and CDR2 is YYNGEE. The CDR3 runs to 21 residues.

J is TRBJ2-7 and V is TRBV4-2; weak D call: TRBD2 (6 bases). The CDR3 extends over 12 amino acids. Per the germline V gene, CDR1 is LGHNA and CDR2 is YNFKEQ. Trimming stripped 0 bases from V and 6 bases from J, with 6 bases between. Here the CDR3 DNA reads TGTGCCAGCAGCCAAGAGGGGGGCGAGCAGTACTTC. It codes for CASSQEGGEQYF.

V usage is TRBV19 and J usage is TRBJ2-1; 12 nucleotides agree with TRBD2. The germline CDR1 and CDR2 sequences are LNHDA and SQIVND (reference sequence). Trimming at V came to 3 bases and at J to 5 bases, leaving 11 bases not matched to a gene. This CDR3 contains 18 residues. CDR3: CASSILLPSGRDHNEQFF. Here the CDR3 DNA reads TGTGCCAGTAGTATTCTTCTCCCTAGCGGGAGGGACCACAATGAGCAGTTCTTC.

The chain has TRBV11-2 and TRBJ2-1; 15 bases line up with TRBD2. This CDR3 contains 16 residues. Germline V gene sequence: CDR1 SGHAT, CDR2 FQNNGV. V shed 5 bases and J 12 bases; nucleotides not matched to a gene: 11. CDR3 in DNA: TGTGCCAGCAGCCCCGGACTAGCGGGAGGGCCGATGCGGCAGTTCTTC. Amino acid sequence: CASSPGLAGGPMRQFF.

This clone was detected once. The chain uses TRBV9 and TRBJ1-6, with 7 bases that match TRBD1. This CDR3 is built from 19 residues. V dropped 3 bases and J dropped 3; count of bases not matched to a gene: 15. The germline V gene has CDR1 SGDLS and CDR2 YYNGEE. CDR3 amino acids: CASSGRDSSLLLYNSPLHF. CDR3 bases: TGTGCCAGCAGCGGCCGGGACAGTTCTCTTCTGCTCTATAATTCACCCCTCCACTTT.